These 14 T cell receptor beta chains share one sample of origin, sequenced in a study of regulatory dendritic cells for organ transplantation. Libraries were prepared by immunoSEQ multiplex PCR; TCRdb keeps only in-frame clonotypes and omits some of them. The profile covers around 19,000 clones, with around 85% appearing a single time and roughly 3% taken by the ten largest. Their antigens are not known. Sorted subsets were CFSE-labeled and cultured approximately 5 days with allogeneic dendritic cells. Sample: memory CD4+ T cells from blood cultured with regulatory dendritic cells. Regarding subset: CD45RO+ memory T cells. The receptor source for this set is a human donor in good health.

The chain links TRBV5-1 to TRBJ2-7, with TRBD2 matching over 10 bases. CDR1 and CDR2 from the germline V gene are SGHRS and YFSETQ. J gave up 0 bases and V 1 base, and 7 bases lay outside the gene matches. The CDR3 consists of 17 residues. CDR3 sequence reads: CASSLSRQREGSYEQYF. The CDR3 nucleotides read TGCGCCAGCAGCTTGTCCCGACAGCGGGAGGGCTCCTACGAGCAGTACTTC.

This clone was counted a few times. V is TRBV5-4 and J is TRBJ2-1; 8 bases are a match to TRBD2. From germline, CDR1 is SGHNT and CDR2 YYREEE (reference sequence). CDR3 length: 13 residues. Losses at the gene ends were 2 bases for V and 12 bases for J; bases not matched to a gene: 7. The DNA of the CDR3 is TGTGCCAGCAGCTTCTGGACTAGCAGGGGGCAGTTCTTC. Its protein is CASSFWTSRGQFF.

This clone has just a few counts. The rearrangement links TRBV7-9 to TRBJ1-3, with 8 bases identical to TRBD1. The CDR3 totals 19 residues. Germline V gene lookup returns CDR1 SEHNR and CDR2 FQNEAQ (reference sequence). V lost 5 bases, J lost 0 bases, and 15 bases stayed unmatched. The CDR3 region is CASSIGQGGERYSGNTIYF. The DNA of the CDR3 is TGTGCCAGCAGCATAGGACAGGGAGGCGAGAGATACTCTGGAAACACCATATATTTT.

The chain uses TRBV4-1 and TRBJ2-3; 7 bases are a match to TRBD2. The germline CDR1 and CDR2 sequences are MGHRA and YSYEKL. V dropped 4 bases and J dropped 2; count of bases not matched to a gene: 9. The CDR3 is 16 residues long. This CDR3 is CASSRTLALLTDTQYF. The CDR3 DNA follows: TGCGCCAGCAGCCGGACACTAGCGTTACTCACAGATACGCAGTATTTT.

The V gene is TRBV18, the J gene TRBJ2-2, with 7 bases lining up with TRBD1. V shed 2 bases, J shed 4 bases, and the junction held 7 bases outside the gene matches. The CDR3 contains 16 residues. CDR1 is KGHSH and CDR2 is LQKENI in the germline V gene. CDR3 loop: CASSPRTGLPTGELFF. DNA of the CDR3: TGTGCCAGCTCACCAAGGACAGGCCTCCCCACCGGGGAGCTGTTTTTT.

This clone was picked up one time. The chain couples TRBV11-2 to TRBJ2-7, with D possibly TRBD1 on 6 matching bases. Germline V lookup: CDR1 SGHAT, CDR2 FQNNGV. The V gene lost 5 bases and the J gene lost 10 bases, with 24 bases spanning the gap. The CDR3 sequence is 15 residues long. The CDR3 DNA reads as TGTGCCAGCAGCCCCCGTATGGGACAAGAACTTCCCCAGTACTTC. This encodes CASSPRMGQELPQYF.

The rearrangement links TRBV4-3 to TRBJ2-3, with TRBD1 identical over 7 bases. CDR1 is LGHNA, CDR2 YSLEER, per germline. This CDR3 has 18 residues. Trimming at V came to 4 bases and at J to 3 bases, leaving 16 bases not matched to a gene. As DNA, the CDR3 is TGCGCCAGCAGCCGCTCGACCCTCGCAGGGGGTGAGACAGATACGCAGTATTTT. This sequence encodes CASSRSTLAGGETDTQYF.

This sequence joins TRBV4-3 and TRBJ1-1, with D perhaps TRBD1 (5 bases). Deletions cut 5 bases from V and 3 bases from J, with 13 bases between. The germline gives CDR1 LGHNA, CDR2 YSLEER. The CDR3 totals 14 residues. The CDR3, as DNA: TGCGCCAGCAGCAGGGTCGCAGGGCACACTGAAGCTTTCTTT. Its translation: CASSRVAGHTEAFF.

V gene TRBV10-3 combines with J gene TRBJ2-2, with 11 nucleotides matching TRBD2. Germline assignment: CDR1 ENHRY and CDR2 SYGVKD. The CDR3 runs 14 residues. J was trimmed by 5 bases and V by 6 bases; bases with no gene match: 2. In nucleotides, the CDR3 is TGTGCCATCAGGGGACTAGCGGCTACCGGGGAGCTGTTTTTT. Protein sequence: CAIRGLAATGELFF.

The V and J genes are TRBV15 and TRBJ2-1; D remains ambiguous. The CDR3 loop spans 12 amino acids. Trimming cost V 4 bases and J 5 bases, with 6 bases left between them. Germline V gives CDR1 LNHNV, CDR2 YYDKDF (reference sequence). CDR3: CATSIRDNEQFF. CDR3 bases: TGTGCCACCAGCATCAGAGACAATGAGCAGTTCTTC. Full variable domain (rest looked up from reference TRBV15 and TRBJ2-1): DAMVIQNPRYQVTQFGKPVTLSCSQTLNHNVMYWYQQKSSQAPKLLFHYYDKDFNNEADTPDNFQSRRPNTSFCFLDIRSPGLGDTAMYLCATSIRDNEQFFGPGTRLTVL.

This sequence joins TRBV11-2 and TRBJ2-5; either TRBD1 or TRBD2 may supply D (6 bases each). The CDR3 is 16 amino acids. V lost 3 bases and J lost 2, with 16 bases in between. Germline lookup yields CDR1 SGHAT and CDR2 FQNNGV. In DNA form, the CDR3 reads TGTGCCAGCAGCTTCCAGGGTTGGGGGGCACAAGAGACCCAGTACTTC. It yields the protein CASSFQGWGAQETQYF.

The gene calls are TRBV2 and TRBJ1-1; D not resolved. The CDR3 extends over 11 amino acids. Germline lookup yields CDR1 SNHLY and CDR2 FYNNEI. Trimming shortened V by 8 bases and J by 1 base, and 5 bases separated the two germline ends. The CDR3 DNA is TGTGCCAGCTCTAAGAACACTGAAGCTTTCTTT. This translates into CASSKNTEAFF.

The chain uses TRBV5-1 and TRBJ2-7, with TRBD1 matching 8 bases. The ends lost 0 bases at V and 5 bases at J; junction bases unmatched: 4. Per germline, CDR1 SGHRS and CDR2 YFSETQ. The CDR3 runs 14 residues. The CDR3 is CASSLVDRVNEQYF. DNA of the CDR3: TGCGCCAGCAGCTTGGTGGACAGGGTCAACGAGCAGTACTTC.

The chain couples TRBV11-2 to TRBJ1-1; the D is unclear. Germline CDR1 is SGHAT and CDR2 is FQNNGV. The CDR3 length is 14 residues. The germline V and J ends were trimmed by 2 bases and 1 base, with 8 bases remaining between them. The CDR3 DNA follows: TGTGCCAGCAGCTTATTAGACCCGAACACTGAAGCTTTCTTT. Protein: CASSLLDPNTEAFF. The full variable domain, rest sourced from reference TRBV11-2 and TRBJ1-1, is EAGVAQSPRYKIIEKRQSVAFWCNPISGHATLYWYQQILGQGPKLLIQFQNNGVVDDSQLPKDRFSAERLKGVDSTLKIQPAKLEDSAVYLCASSLLDPNTEAFFGQGTRLTVV.